This T cell receptor beta chain was identified in a study of cytomegalovirus exposure and HLA in healthy donors. Overall study results and limits: The classifier reportedly diagnosed cytomegalovirus status with high sensitivity and specificity. The study put 150 or so TCR beta chains on its list as cytomegalovirus-associated. The presence/absence work took it that sequencing depth was about the same across donors.

Germline-derived CDR1 and CDR2 are MNHNY and SVGAGI (reference sequence). The CDR3 has 13 amino acids. V was clipped by 7 bases and J by 1 base, with 9 bases between them. All the people who gave samples were healthy bone marrow donors. With respect to this clone: Its specificity is not known.

Researchers ran the PCR with 60 Vbeta and 13 Jbeta primers. Some clones are missing from TCRdb's copy, which holds only in-frame ones; the method was immunoSEQ multiplex PCR. The sample holds about 97,000 clones, about four fifths seen once. This clonotype was sampled from a woman aged 40 to 49 in good health and CMV-seronegative. Sequencing used PBMCs. The chain joins TRBV6-6 to TRBJ2-3; TRBD1 might be the D (5 bases). The DNA of the CDR3 is TGTGCCAGCAAAAGGGGCGGCACAGATACGCAGTATTTT. Its translation: CASKRGGTDTQYF.